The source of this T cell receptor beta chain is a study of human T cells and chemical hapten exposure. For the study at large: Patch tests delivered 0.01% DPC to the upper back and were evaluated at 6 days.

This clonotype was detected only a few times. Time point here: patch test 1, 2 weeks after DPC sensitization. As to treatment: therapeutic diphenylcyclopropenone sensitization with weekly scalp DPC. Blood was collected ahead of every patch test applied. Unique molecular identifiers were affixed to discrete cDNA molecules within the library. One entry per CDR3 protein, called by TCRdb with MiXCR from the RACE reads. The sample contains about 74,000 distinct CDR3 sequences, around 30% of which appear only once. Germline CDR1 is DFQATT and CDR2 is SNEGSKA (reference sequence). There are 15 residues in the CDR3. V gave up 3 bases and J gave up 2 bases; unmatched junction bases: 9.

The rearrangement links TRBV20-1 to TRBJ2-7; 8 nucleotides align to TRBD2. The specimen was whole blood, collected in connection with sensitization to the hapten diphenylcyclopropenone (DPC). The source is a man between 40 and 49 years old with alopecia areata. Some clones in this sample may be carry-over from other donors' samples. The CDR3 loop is CSASVAGPRPYEQYF. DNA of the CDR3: TGCAGTGCTAGTGTAGCGGGACCCAGACCCTACGAGCAGTACTTC.